These 28 T cell receptor beta chains share one sample of origin, sequenced in a study of OX40 agonist ivuxolimab in advanced cancers. Using immunoSEQ multiplex PCR, the repertoire was profiled, and TCRdb retains in-frame clones only, with some absent. The repertoire has 30,000 to 35,000 clones, around 80% of them found once; the top ten carry 14% to 15%. The input for sequencing was CD4+ or CD8+ T cells sorted from blood, taken in a trial of the OX40 agonist ivuxolimab. These receptors were collected from an adult with an advanced solid tumor such as melanoma, head and neck, liver or kidney cancer.

This chain's CDR3 is CASSEQQGNYGYTF. The CDR3 nucleotides read TGTGCCAGCAGTGAGCAACAGGGGAACTATGGCTACACCTTC. V and J are TRBV2 and TRBJ1-2, with TRBD1 identical over 7 bases. Trimming removed 3 bases from V and 2 bases from J; junction bases left unmatched: 3. Germline CDR1 is SNHLY and CDR2 is FYNNEI. The CDR3 runs to 14 residues.

The V gene is TRBV10-1, the J gene TRBJ2-7; TRBD2 is a possible D gene (5 bases). V gave up 2 bases and J gave up 5 bases, with 10 bases separating them. The CDR3 totals 13 residues. CDR1 and CDR2 (germline): WNHNN, SYGVQD (reference sequence). CDR3 DNA sequence: TGCGCCAGCAGTGAGAAGGGAGAGGACGAGCAGTACTTC. Protein product: CASSEKGEDEQYF.

The chain uses TRBV5-6 and TRBJ2-5; D ambiguous. V lost 3 bases and J 0 bases, leaving 3 bases between the germline ends. Per the germline V gene, CDR1 is SGHDT and CDR2 is YYEEEE. The CDR3 extends over 12 amino acids. The CDR3 sequence: CASSWDQETQYF. The CDR3 region has the DNA TGTGCCAGCAGCTGGGACCAAGAGACCCAGTACTTC.

The J gene is TRBJ2-3, the V gene TRBV7-9; TRBD1 matches 10 bases. V lost 5 bases, J lost 6 bases, and 8 bases stayed unmatched. The V gene's germline CDR1 is SEHNR and CDR2 FQNEAQ (reference sequence). This CDR3 spans 15 amino acids. CDR3 residues: CASSIGTGVADTQYF. The DNA for the CDR3 is TGTGCCAGCAGCATCGGGACAGGGGTTGCGGATACGCAGTATTTT.

The rearrangement links TRBV28 to TRBJ1-6; D call uncertain. The CDR3 spans 13 residues. Trimming left V 4 bases short and J 11 bases short, with 12 bases between. CDR1 MDHEN and CDR2 SYDVKM come from the germline V gene. The CDR3 DNA reads as TGTGCCAGCAGTTCGGCGGGATGGACACCCCTCCACTTT. Amino acid sequence: CASSSAGWTPLHF.

The chain carries TRBV2 and TRBJ1-4, with 8 positions matching TRBD1. Germline V gene lookup returns CDR1 SNHLY and CDR2 FYNNEI. The CDR3 sequence is 14 residues long. After removal of 6 bases from V and 2 bases from J, the junction contained 2 bases not matched to a gene. CDR3 sequence (DNA): TGTGCCAGCAGGGGACAGGCGACTAATGAAAAACTGTTTTTT. It yields the protein CASRGQATNEKLFF.

The genes are TRBV11-2 and TRBJ2-5; 10 bases match TRBD2. Germline trimming cut 7 bases from V and 5 bases from J; bases unmatched to any gene: 10. This CDR3 has 15 residues. Germline CDR1 is SGHAT and CDR2 is FQNNGV. CDR3 loop: CASNFAAGGPETQYF. The CDR3, as DNA: TGTGCCAGCAACTTCGCAGCGGGGGGGCCGGAGACCCAGTACTTC.

This clone was observed a few times. This chain joins TRBV5-4 and TRBJ1-3; 7 nucleotides match TRBD1. Per the germline V gene, CDR1 is SGHNT and CDR2 is YYREEE (reference sequence). This CDR3 has 15 residues. Trimming at V came to 4 bases and at J to 4 bases, leaving 8 bases not matched to a gene. Here the CDR3 reads CASSPDRAGGNTIYF. The CDR3 DNA is TGTGCCAGCAGCCCCGACAGGGCCGGGGGAAACACCATATATTTT.

The chain combines TRBV28 with TRBJ2-7; 11 bases line up with TRBD2. The CDR3 length is 15 residues. V shed 5 bases, J shed 3 bases, and the junction held 6 bases outside the gene matches. Germline V lookup: CDR1 MDHEN, CDR2 SYDVKM. The DNA for the CDR3 is TGTGCCAGCAGTCCGGGGACTAGCGGACTCTACGAGCAGTACTTC. It specifies CASSPGTSGLYEQYF.

The chain has TRBV2 and TRBJ2-1, with 8 bases aligning to TRBD1. CDR3 length: 16 residues. V dropped 6 bases and J dropped 5; count of bases not matched to a gene: 12. The V gene's germline CDR1 is SNHLY and CDR2 FYNNEI. Here the CDR3 DNA reads TGTGCCAGCAGCGATGGACAGGGTAAATCCCACAATGAGCAGTTCTTC. Translation gives CASSDGQGKSHNEQFF.

This rearrangement joins TRBV7-9 to TRBJ2-5, with D perhaps being TRBD1 or TRBD2 (5 bases each). This CDR3 region has 13 residues. With 5 bases removed from V and 9 bases from J, the gap between germline ends came to 16 bases. Germline CDR1 is SEHNR and CDR2 is FQNEAQ (reference sequence). In DNA, the CDR3 is TGTGCCAGCAGCCCGGGGACGGCTCCGGCCCAGTACTTC. As protein: CASSPGTAPAQYF.

V and J are TRBV6-5 and TRBJ2-7; 10 nucleotides agree with TRBD2. The ends lost 0 bases at V and 3 bases at J; junction bases unmatched: 2. The CDR3 spans 15 residues. Germline CDR1 and CDR2: MNHEY and SVGAGI. The CDR3 DNA reads TGTGCCAGCAGTTACTCGGGACTAGCGAACTACGAGCAGTACTTC. It encodes CASSYSGLANYEQYF.

The rearrangement links TRBV2 to TRBJ2-7, with 8 bases aligning to TRBD1. J lost 0 bases, V lost 7 bases, and 5 bases had no gene match. Germline V gene sequence: CDR1 SNHLY, CDR2 FYNNEI. CDR3 length: 14 amino acids. CDR3 in DNA: TGTGCCAGCACCCGGGACAGGAGCTCCTACGAGCAGTACTTC. Translating gives CASTRDRSSYEQYF.

The chain carries TRBV7-8 and TRBJ1-1, with D possibly TRBD1 on 6 matching bases. Trimming took 1 base from V and 4 from J, leaving 13 bases between them. The CDR3 consists of 15 residues. Germline CDR1 is SGHVS and CDR2 is FQNEAQ. CDR3 amino acids: CASSLVIRGVTEAFF. The CDR3 DNA is TGTGCCAGCAGCTTAGTTATCAGGGGAGTCACTGAAGCTTTCTTT.

The chain is built from TRBV19 and TRBJ2-2; 8 nucleotides line up with TRBD2. Germline CDR1 is LNHDA and CDR2 is SQIVND (reference sequence). V lost 11 bases to trimming and J lost 5 bases; unmatched junction nucleotides: 10. The CDR3 has 14 residues. The CDR3 is CAPGGGRVTGELFF. The CDR3 DNA is TGTGCCCCCGGGGGGGGAAGAGTGACCGGGGAGCTGTTTTTT.

The rearrangement uses TRBV28 and TRBJ2-1; D may be TRBD1 or TRBD2 (5 bases each). Trimming pared 11 bases from V and 2 bases from J, leaving 13 bases between. The CDR3 has 13 amino acids. Looked up from germline, CDR1 is MDHEN and CDR2 is SYDVKM. As DNA, the CDR3 is TGTGCCGCCTCCGGGGCGCCCTACAATGAGCAGTTCTTC. This gives the protein CAASGAPYNEQFF. Complete variable domain (other parts from reference TRBV28 and TRBJ2-1): DVKVTQSSRYLVKRTGEKVFLECVQDMDHENMFWYRQDPGLGLRLIYFSYDVKMKEKGDIPEGYSVSREKKERFSLILESASTNQTSMYLCAASGAPYNEQFFGPGTRLTVL.

This clone was seen once. The chain has TRBV7-9 and TRBJ2-1; no clear D. Germline V CDR1 and CDR2: SEHNR, FQNEAQ (reference sequence). The length of the CDR3 is 15 residues. The V and J ends lost 6 bases and 0 bases respectively, with 12 bases between them. CDR3 region: CASRPRTSSYNEQFF. The DNA for the CDR3 is TGTGCCAGCAGGCCTCGGACGAGCTCCTACAATGAGCAGTTCTTC.

The V call is TRBV7-9, the J call TRBJ2-5; the D is unclear. Trimming pared 5 bases from V and 4 bases from J, leaving 11 bases between. CDR3 length: 13 amino acids. Germline CDR1 reads SEHNR; CDR2 reads FQNEAQ (reference sequence). CDR3 amino acids: CASSQSPAETQYF. CDR3 nucleotides: TGTGCCAGCAGCCAGAGCCCCGCAGAGACCCAGTACTTC.

The chain uses TRBV18 and TRBJ2-7, with D possibly being TRBD2 (5 bases). The germline V and J ends were trimmed by 1 base and 0 bases, with 7 bases remaining between them. Germline loops: CDR1 KGHSH, CDR2 LQKENI. The CDR3 has 14 residues. CDR3 protein: CASSPREGSYEQYF. In nucleotides, the CDR3 is TGTGCCAGCTCACCACGCGAGGGCTCCTACGAGCAGTACTTC.

The J gene is TRBJ1-1, the V gene TRBV5-1, with 9 bases aligning to TRBD1. Germline trimming cut 5 bases from V and 3 bases from J; bases unmatched to any gene: 8. CDR3 size: 15 residues. Germline V gene data show CDR1 as SGHRS and CDR2 as YFSETQ. The DNA of the CDR3 is TGCGCCAGCAGTACCACAGGGGGCGCCGACACTGAAGCTTTCTTT. Protein: CASSTTGGADTEAFF.

The gene calls are TRBV7-2 and TRBJ2-3; the match to TRBD2 covers 8 bases. Germline-derived CDR1 and CDR2 are SGHTA and FQGNSA. V lost 1 base and J lost 10; bases outside the gene matches: 7. CDR3 length: 14 residues. This chain's CDR3 is CASSLGGSGRPQYF. The CDR3 DNA is TGTGCCAGCAGCTTAGGGGGGAGCGGGAGACCGCAGTATTTT.

V is TRBV6-4 and J is TRBJ2-6, with a possible D match to TRBD1 (6 bases). The V and J ends lost 6 bases and 0 bases respectively, with 6 bases between them. The V gene's germline CDR1 is MRHNA and CDR2 SNTAGT. This CDR3 region has 14 residues. The CDR3 sequence is CASRDSSGANVLTF. The CDR3 region has the DNA TGTGCCAGCAGGGACAGCTCTGGGGCCAACGTCCTGACTTTC.

In its sample, this clone was seen once. The rearrangement links TRBV28 to TRBJ1-1; 8 bases match TRBD1. This CDR3 spans 16 amino acids. With V trimmed by 4 bases and J by 1 base, 8 bases remained unmatched. The germline V gene has CDR1 MDHEN and CDR2 SYDVKM. The CDR3 DNA is TGTGCCAGCAGTTCAGCAGGACAGGGCAGGAACACTGAAGCTTTCTTT. This sequence encodes CASSSAGQGRNTEAFF.

The V call is TRBV30, the J call TRBJ1-1; D may be TRBD1 (5 bases). The CDR3 contains 12 residues. V lost 4 bases, J lost 6 bases, and 12 bases lay in between. Germline V lookup: CDR1 GTSNPN, CDR2 SVGIG (reference sequence). The CDR3 protein is CAWNPQVAEAFF. CDR3 nucleotides: TGTGCCTGGAACCCACAGGTGGCTGAAGCTTTCTTT.

The chain links TRBV10-1 to TRBJ1-3, with unresolved D. CDR1 WNHNN and CDR2 SYGVQD come from the germline V gene (reference sequence). This CDR3 comprises 14 residues. V lost 6 bases, J lost 2 bases, and 11 bases lay in between. CDR3 loop: CASSQSTTGNTIYF. CDR3 sequence (DNA): TGCGCCAGCAGCCAGAGTACGACTGGAAACACCATATATTTT.

There are a few counts of this clone. The rearrangement links TRBV11-2 to TRBJ2-3; possibly TRBD1 for D (6 bases). V was pared by 4 bases and J by 5 bases, with 10 bases between. The CDR3 totals 13 residues. The germline gives CDR1 SGHAT, CDR2 FQNNGV. The CDR3 region is CASSSTGLDTQYF. CDR3 coding DNA: TGTGCCAGCAGCTCCACAGGGTTAGATACGCAGTATTTT. Together with reference TRBV11-2 and TRBJ2-3, the CDR3 gives the full variable domain: EAGVAQSPRYKIIEKRQSVAFWCNPISGHATLYWYQQILGQGPKLLIQFQNNGVVDDSQLPKDRFSAERLKGVDSTLKIQPAKLEDSAVYLCASSSTGLDTQYFGPGTRLTVL.

As for this clone: This clone may be a read error of a much larger clone one base away. This sequence joins TRBV7-9 and TRBJ2-1; the D is unclear. From germline, CDR1 is SEHNR and CDR2 FQNEAQ (reference sequence). The length of the CDR3 is 14 residues. In nucleotides, the CDR3 is TGTGCCAGCAGCTTCTCAATCTCCCAAAATGAGCAGCTCTTC. This encodes CASSFSISQNEQLF.

The chain couples TRBV4-2 to TRBJ1-1, with a possible D match to TRBD1 (5 bases). CDR3 size: 14 residues. Germline V gene sequence: CDR1 LGHNA, CDR2 YNFKEQ. The V end lost 3 bases, the J end lost 5 bases, and 13 bases lay between the germline ends. CDR3 protein: CASSHQDRGTEAFF. The CDR3 coding sequence is TGTGCCAGCAGCCATCAAGATAGGGGTACTGAAGCTTTCTTT.